One sample yielded the 10 T cell receptor beta chains listed below, sequenced in a study of response to subunit inactivated influenza vaccine. TCRdb passed the RT-PCR reads through MiXCR, listing each CDR3 protein once. The sample lists more than 700,000 distinct CDR3 sequences, 21% seen once, with around 9.6% in the top ten. The sequenced sample was PBMCs from blood, obtained roughly 5 days after vaccination. Receptors originate from a man aged 50-60 years who received an inactivated influenza vaccine.

This clonotype was seen repeatedly, ten times or more. V gene TRBV5-1 combines with J gene TRBJ1-1; 12 nucleotides line up with TRBD1. Germline lookup yields CDR1 SGHRS and CDR2 YFSETQ. The CDR3 is 16 amino acids. The ends lost 4 bases at V and 4 bases at J; junction bases unmatched: 8. The CDR3 protein is CASSLWGQGAGTEAFF. The CDR3 coding sequence is TGCGCCAGCAGCCTTTGGGGACAGGGGGCCGGCACTGAAGCTTTCTTT.

The chain combines TRBV10-2 with TRBJ1-5, with D tentatively TRBD1 (5 bases). Trimming shortened V by 3 bases and J by 8 bases, and 20 bases separated the two germline ends. The length of the CDR3 is 16 residues. The germline V gene encodes CDR1 WSHSY and CDR2 SAAADI. CDR3 nucleotides: TGCGCCAGCAGTGATGGGCGCGGCAGGGACGGTAAGCCCCAGCATTTT. It translates to CASSDGRGRDGKPQHF.

This clonotype was found a few times. The V call is TRBV6-1, the J call TRBJ1-2; 7 positions agree with TRBD1. From germline, CDR1 is MNHNS and CDR2 SASEGT. The CDR3 has 14 amino acids. This chain's CDR3 is CGTRPTGFDYGYTF. Written as DNA, the CDR3 is TGTGGTACACGCCCGACAGGGTTCGACTATGGCTACACCTTC.

CDR3 sequence (DNA): TGCAGTGCTAGAAACCAGAACAGGGCAGAACCCAATGGGGGCACCTTC. This codes for CSARNQNRAEPNGGTF. The chain employs TRBV20-1 and TRBJ1-2; possibly TRBD1 for D (6 bases). The V end lost 2 bases, the J end lost 13 bases, and 29 bases lay between the germline ends. The CDR3 extends over 16 amino acids. CDR1 and CDR2 (germline): DFQATT, SNEGSKA (reference sequence).

This rearrangement joins TRBV7-6 to TRBJ2-7, with 7 bases fitting TRBD1. The CDR3 totals 18 residues. Germline assignment: CDR1 SGHVS and CDR2 FNYEAQ. The V and J ends lost 1 base and 2 bases, in that order; junction bases with no gene match: 14. The CDR3 region has the DNA TGTGCCAGCAGCTTAGACCCGGGACAGAGGCCGGGAACCTACGAGCAGTACTTC. Translated: CASSLDPGQRPGTYEQYF.

The chain employs TRBV5-5 and TRBJ2-7, with 8 bases identical to TRBD1. This CDR3 has 16 residues. Germline CDR1 is SGHKS and CDR2 is YYEKEE (reference sequence). Trimming cost V 4 bases and J 0 bases; bases outside gene matches: 9. The CDR3 DNA reads as TGTGCCAGCAGCCTTAGCGACAGGGGCGGCTCCTACGAGCAGTACTTC. This sequence encodes CASSLSDRGGSYEQYF.

This chain connects TRBV4-2 to TRBJ2-7; 9 bases fit TRBD2. This CDR3 has 15 amino acids. Per germline, CDR1 LGHNA and CDR2 YNFKEQ. V was clipped by 3 bases and J by 3 bases; unmatched bases: 6. The DNA for the CDR3 is TGTGCCAGCAGCCAGTTAGCGGGGGAGGGCTACGAGCAGTACTTC. Its translation: CASSQLAGEGYEQYF.

This chain connects TRBV24-1 to TRBJ2-1; D is possibly TRBD1 (7 bases). V dropped 0 bases and J dropped 0 bases, with 17 bases sitting between them. CDR1 is KGHDR and CDR2 is SFDVKD in the germline V gene. The CDR3 covers 19 residues. CDR3 sequence (DNA): TGTGCCACCAGTGATTTGGGGACAGAGGAGGGAAGCTCCTACAATGAGCAGTTCTTC. Residues: CATSDLGTEEGSSYNEQFF.

The chain carries TRBV5-1 and TRBJ2-2; no definite D call. The V gene lost 1 base and the J gene lost 2 bases, with 15 bases spanning the gap. The CDR3 consists of 17 residues. Germline V lookup: CDR1 SGHRS, CDR2 YFSETQ. The CDR3 region is CASSLRTSPINTGELFF. Written as DNA, the CDR3 is TGCGCCAGCAGCTTGAGAACGAGCCCCATTAACACCGGGGAGCTGTTTTTT.

This chain links TRBV20-1 with TRBJ2-1; D tentatively reads TRBD1 or TRBD2 (6 bases each). CDR1 and CDR2 (germline): DFQATT, SNEGSKA (reference sequence). CDR3 size: 15 residues. Trimming removed 3 bases from V and 2 bases from J, with 14 bases in between. This chain's CDR3 is CSASYRRGAYNEQFF. For the CDR3, the DNA is TGCAGTGCTAGTTACAGGAGGGGGGCCTACAATGAGCAGTTCTTC.